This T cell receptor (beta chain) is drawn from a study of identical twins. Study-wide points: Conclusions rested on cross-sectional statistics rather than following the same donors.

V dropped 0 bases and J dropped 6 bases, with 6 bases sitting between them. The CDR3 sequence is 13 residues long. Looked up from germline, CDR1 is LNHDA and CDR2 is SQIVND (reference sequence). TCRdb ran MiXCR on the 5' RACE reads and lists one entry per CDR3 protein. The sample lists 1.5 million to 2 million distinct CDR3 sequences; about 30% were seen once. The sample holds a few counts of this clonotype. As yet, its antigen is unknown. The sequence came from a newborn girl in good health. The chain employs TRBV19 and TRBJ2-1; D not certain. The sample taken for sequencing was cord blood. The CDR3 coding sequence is TGTGCCAGTAGTATAGAAGGGTCCAATGAGCAGTTCTTC. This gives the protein CASSIEGSNEQFF.